This T cell receptor beta chain was documented in a study of T cell changes during pregnancy in multiple sclerosis. Only in-frame clones appear in the TCRdb table, and some are missing; sequencing was by immunoSEQ multiplex PCR. This repertoire shows 49,000 or so clones, roughly 92% found once; its top ten account for around 5.5%. The CDR3 runs 15 residues. The germline CDR1 and CDR2 sequences are SGHAT and FQNNGV. Trimming at V came to 3 bases and at J to 0 bases, leaving 0 bases not matched to a gene. The sequenced sample was CD8+ T cells from peripheral blood mononuclear cells, obtained before pregnancy. V is TRBV11-2 and J is TRBJ2-7, with 12 bases lining up with TRBD2. This TCR was sampled from a female donor with multiple sclerosis, enrolled in a pregnancy study. CDR3 nucleotide sequence: TGTGCCAGCAGCTTGACTAGCGGGAGCTCCTACGAGCAGTACTTC. It yields the protein CASSLTSGSSYEQYF.